In its sample, the clone carrying this T cell receptor beta chain was seen a few times. Its matching antigen is unknown. The entry originates in a study of T cells in Graves' hyperthyroidism and ophthalmopathy. Study-wide results and limits: Researchers found most expanded thyroid clonotypes above 0.001 in blood as well.

There were TCR beta CDR3 regions amplified from RNA transcripts. During a first-round RT-PCR of the TCR CDR3, the HTBI primer set was used. TCRdb analysed the multiplex PCR reads with MiXCR anew, one entry per CDR3 protein. The table shows 270,000 or so distinct CDR3 sequences, with less than 30% occurring only once. The germline V and J ends were trimmed by 4 bases and 5 bases, with 8 bases remaining between them. The CDR3 covers 12 residues. The sequencing sample was made of blood. The TCR originated in a man between 35 and 55 years old with Graves' hyperthyroidism that later progressed to Graves' ophthalmopathy. This rearrangement joins TRBV12-3 or TRBV12-4 to TRBJ1-2; D unresolved. CDR3 sequence: CASSYAGYGYTF. CDR3 nucleotides: TGTGCCAGCAGTTACGCCGGGTATGGCTACACCTTC.